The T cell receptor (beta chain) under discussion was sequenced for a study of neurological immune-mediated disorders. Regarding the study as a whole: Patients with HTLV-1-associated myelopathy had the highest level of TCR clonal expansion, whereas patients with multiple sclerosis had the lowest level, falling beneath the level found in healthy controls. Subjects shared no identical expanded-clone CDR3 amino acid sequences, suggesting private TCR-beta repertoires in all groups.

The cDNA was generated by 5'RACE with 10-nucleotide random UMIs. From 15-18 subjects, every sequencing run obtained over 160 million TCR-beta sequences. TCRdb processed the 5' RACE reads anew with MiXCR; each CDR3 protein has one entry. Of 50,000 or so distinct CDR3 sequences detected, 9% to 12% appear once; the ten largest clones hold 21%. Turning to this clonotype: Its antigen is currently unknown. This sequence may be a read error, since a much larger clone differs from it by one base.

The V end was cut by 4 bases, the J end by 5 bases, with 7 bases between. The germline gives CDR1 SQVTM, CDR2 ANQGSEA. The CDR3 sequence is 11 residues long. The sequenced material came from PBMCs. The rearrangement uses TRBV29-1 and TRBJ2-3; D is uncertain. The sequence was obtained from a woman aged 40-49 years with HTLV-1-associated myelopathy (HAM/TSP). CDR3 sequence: CSVVWLDTQYF. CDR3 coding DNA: TGCAGCGTTGTTTGGTTAGATACGCAGTATTTT.